The rows below give T cell receptor beta chains drawn from one sample of a study of blood T cell repertoires in COVID-19. The method was immunoSEQ multiplex PCR; TCRdb's version includes in-frame clones alone and lacks a portion of them. The data contain around 300,000 clones, around 89% of them singletons. The sample taken for sequencing was PBMCs or T cells enriched from blood (not recorded which). The source is a woman under 30 who had recovered from COVID-19. Each CDR3 is given with its conserved first and last residue. The order of the fields is J gene, V gene, D gene, clone size, CDR3 DNA, CDR3 protein. D genes are given only for firm matches. Clone sizes are given selectively: once, few, many, or a class where the clone is expanded.

j_call: TRBJ2-2; v_call: TRBV4-1; d_call: TRBD2; clone_size: -; cdr3_nt: TGCGCCAGCAGCTCACAGCGGGGGGGACACACCGGGGAGCTGTTTTTT; cdr3_aa: CASSSQRGGHTGELFF
j_call: TRBJ1-1; v_call: TRBV10-2; d_call: -; clone_size: -; cdr3_nt: TGCGCCAGCTTCTTGAACACTGAAGCTTTCTTT; cdr3_aa: CASFLNTEAFF
j_call: TRBJ1-6; v_call: TRBV2; d_call: TRBD1; clone_size: -; cdr3_nt: TGTGCCAGCAGTGAACGGGGGACAGGGGTGTCACCCCTCCACTTT; cdr3_aa: CASSERGTGVSPLHF
j_call: TRBJ1-1; v_call: TRBV5-1; d_call: -; clone_size: -; cdr3_nt: TGCGCCAGCAGCTGGCCCCAGGGGAAGAACACTGAAGCTTTCTTT; cdr3_aa: CASSWPQGKNTEAFF
j_call: TRBJ1-2; v_call: TRBV30; d_call: -; clone_size: -; cdr3_nt: TGTGCCTGGACTACAGGGAGTGGCTACACCTTC; cdr3_aa: CAWTTGSGYTF
j_call: TRBJ2-5; v_call: TRBV14; d_call: -; clone_size: -; cdr3_nt: TGTGCCAGCAGCCAAGTCGAGGCCCCGGAGGAGACCCAGTACTTC; cdr3_aa: CASSQVEAPEETQYF
j_call: TRBJ1-2; v_call: TRBV7-2; d_call: TRBD1; clone_size: -; cdr3_nt: TGTGCCAGCAGCTTAAACAGGGGGGTGGGTGGCTACACCTTC; cdr3_aa: CASSLNRGVGGYTF
j_call: TRBJ1-3; v_call: TRBV5-4; d_call: TRBD1; clone_size: -; cdr3_nt: TGTGCCAGCAGCGTCCAGGGGGGTGGAAACACCATATATTTT; cdr3_aa: CASSVQGGGNTIYF
j_call: TRBJ1-2; v_call: TRBV29-1; d_call: TRBD1; clone_size: -; cdr3_nt: TGCAGCGTCCAAACAGGGGGCATTTCGCAAACCTTC; cdr3_aa: CSVQTGGISQTF
j_call: TRBJ1-4; v_call: TRBV30; d_call: -; clone_size: -; cdr3_nt: TGTGCCTGGAATAGCGTAGCAACTAATGAAAAACTGTTTTTT; cdr3_aa: CAWNSVATNEKLFF
j_call: TRBJ1-2; v_call: TRBV15; d_call: TRBD1; clone_size: -; cdr3_nt: TGTGCCACCAGCAGGGGCGGACAGGGAAGGGATGGCTACACCTTC; cdr3_aa: CATSRGGQGRDGYTF
j_call: TRBJ1-3; v_call: TRBV30; d_call: -; clone_size: few; cdr3_nt: TGTGCCTGGAGGGGGGGGAGCTCTGGAAACACCATATATTTT; cdr3_aa: CAWRGGSSGNTIYF
j_call: TRBJ2-3; v_call: TRBV2; d_call: -; clone_size: -; cdr3_nt: TGTGCCAGCAGGCTGGCCCTCCGCACAGATACGCAGTATTTT; cdr3_aa: CASRLALRTDTQYF
j_call: TRBJ1-5; v_call: TRBV2; d_call: TRBD1; clone_size: -; cdr3_nt: TGTGCCAGCACCATGGACAGGGGAAACAATCAGCCCCAGCATTTT; cdr3_aa: CASTMDRGNNQPQHF
j_call: TRBJ1-2; v_call: TRBV4-1; d_call: -; clone_size: few; cdr3_nt: TGCGCCAGCGGATGGTCCCCAAGGGAGATCAACTATGGCTACACCTTC; cdr3_aa: CASGWSPREINYGYTF
j_call: TRBJ2-7; v_call: TRBV5-4; d_call: -; clone_size: -; cdr3_nt: TGTGCCAGCAGCCGGGCGGGGTCGCCCGGCTACGAGCAGTACTTC; cdr3_aa: CASSRAGSPGYEQYF
j_call: TRBJ1-2; v_call: TRBV19; d_call: -; clone_size: -; cdr3_nt: TGTGCCAGTAGTATAGGCAGGGTCTATGGCTACACCTTC; cdr3_aa: CASSIGRVYGYTF
j_call: TRBJ2-7; v_call: TRBV28; d_call: -; clone_size: -; cdr3_nt: TGTGCCAGCAGTCTACCGCGGACTTACGAGCAGTACTTC; cdr3_aa: CASSLPRTYEQYF
j_call: TRBJ2-3; v_call: TRBV7-3; d_call: TRBD2; clone_size: -; cdr3_nt: TGTGCCAGCAGCTCAGCGGGGGGGCGTTCAGATACGCAGTATTTT; cdr3_aa: CASSSAGGRSDTQYF
j_call: TRBJ1-5; v_call: TRBV2; d_call: TRBD1; clone_size: -; cdr3_nt: TGTGCCAGCAGATCCGGACAGGGCAGCAATCAGCCCCAGCATTTT; cdr3_aa: CASRSGQGSNQPQHF
j_call: TRBJ1-5; v_call: TRBV19; d_call: -; clone_size: -; cdr3_nt: TGTGCCAGTAGTGGGGGCGGCCGCTCGATAAGCAATCAGCCCCAGCATTTT; cdr3_aa: CASSGGGRSISNQPQHF
j_call: TRBJ1-4; v_call: TRBV5-4; d_call: TRBD1; clone_size: -; cdr3_nt: TGTGCCAGCAGCCTGAGACAGGGCCTCAATGAAAAACTGTTTTTT; cdr3_aa: CASSLRQGLNEKLFF
j_call: TRBJ1-3; v_call: TRBV28; d_call: TRBD1; clone_size: -; cdr3_nt: TGTGCCAGCAGTTCCCCAGGGGGCCGTGGAAACACCATATATTTT; cdr3_aa: CASSSPGGRGNTIYF
j_call: TRBJ2-4; v_call: TRBV18; d_call: -; clone_size: -; cdr3_nt: TGTGCCAGCTCCCGCGACGGGGTACTAGCCAAAAACATTCAGTACTTC; cdr3_aa: CASSRDGVLAKNIQYF
j_call: TRBJ1-2; v_call: TRBV6-5; d_call: -; clone_size: -; cdr3_nt: TGTGCCAGCAACTCCCCGGCAGGCCCTGATGGCTACACCTTC; cdr3_aa: CASNSPAGPDGYTF
j_call: TRBJ1-1; v_call: TRBV18; d_call: TRBD1; clone_size: -; cdr3_nt: TGTGCCAGCTCAGGACAGGGTGGTTTGAACACTGAAGCTTTCTTT; cdr3_aa: CASSGQGGLNTEAFF
j_call: TRBJ1-5; v_call: TRBV9; d_call: TRBD1; clone_size: -; cdr3_nt: TGTGCCAGCAGCGCCACAGGGGGGCACAATCAGCCCCAGCATTTT; cdr3_aa: CASSATGGHNQPQHF
j_call: TRBJ1-1; v_call: TRBV2; d_call: -; clone_size: -; cdr3_nt: TGTGCCAGCAGGGCCACAGGGATGTGGACTGAAGCTTTCTTT; cdr3_aa: CASRATGMWTEAFF
j_call: TRBJ1-5; v_call: TRBV9; d_call: -; clone_size: once; cdr3_nt: TGTGCCAGCAGCGCGCACGCAGGCCAGCCCCAGCATTTT; cdr3_aa: CASSAHAGQPQHF
j_call: TRBJ2-3; v_call: TRBV27; d_call: -; clone_size: -; cdr3_nt: TGTGCCAGCAGTACTCCCCCCACAGATACGCAGTATTTT; cdr3_aa: CASSTPPTDTQYF
j_call: TRBJ1-1; v_call: TRBV6-1; d_call: TRBD1; clone_size: -; cdr3_nt: TGTGCCAGCAGTGAAGTAGGGACAGACACTGAAGCTTTCTTT; cdr3_aa: CASSEVGTDTEAFF
j_call: TRBJ2-7; v_call: TRBV6-5; d_call: TRBD1; clone_size: -; cdr3_nt: TGTGCCAGCAGCACCACTACAGGGGACGAGCAGTACTTC; cdr3_aa: CASSTTTGDEQYF
j_call: TRBJ1-1; v_call: TRBV3-1/TRBV3-2; d_call: TRBD1; clone_size: -; cdr3_nt: TGTGCCAGCAGCCCCCAAGGGGGCAGGAACACTGAAGCTTTCTTT; cdr3_aa: CASSPQGGRNTEAFF
j_call: TRBJ1-2; v_call: TRBV9; d_call: -; clone_size: -; cdr3_nt: TGTGCCAGCAGCGTAGCGGGAGGTGGCTACACCTTC; cdr3_aa: CASSVAGGGYTF
j_call: TRBJ2-7; v_call: TRBV3-1/TRBV3-2; d_call: -; clone_size: -; cdr3_nt: TGTGCCAGCAGCCAAAGAAGCGGGACACCCTACGAGCAGTACTTC; cdr3_aa: CASSQRSGTPYEQYF
j_call: TRBJ1-5; v_call: TRBV9; d_call: -; clone_size: -; cdr3_nt: TGTGCCAGCAGCCCGAGGACAGCCACTAGCAATCAGCCCCAGCATTTT; cdr3_aa: CASSPRTATSNQPQHF
j_call: TRBJ1-2; v_call: TRBV18; d_call: -; clone_size: -; cdr3_nt: TGTGCCAGCTCACCGGGAGGTTCTGGAGGCTACACCTTC; cdr3_aa: CASSPGGSGGYTF
j_call: TRBJ1-2; v_call: TRBV12-1; d_call: -; clone_size: -; cdr3_nt: TGTGCCAGCACCCGACCAAAAACAGGGCTTAGGGATAACTATGGCTACACCTTC; cdr3_aa: CASTRPKTGLRDNYGYTF
j_call: TRBJ1-2; v_call: TRBV29-1; d_call: -; clone_size: -; cdr3_nt: TGCAGCGTTCCAGGGAAAGGCTACACCTTC; cdr3_aa: CSVPGKGYTF
j_call: TRBJ1-2; v_call: TRBV27; d_call: TRBD1; clone_size: -; cdr3_nt: TGTGCCAGCAAATCACAGGGGGTCGGAGGCTACACCTTC; cdr3_aa: CASKSQGVGGYTF
j_call: TRBJ2-7; v_call: TRBV30; d_call: -; clone_size: -; cdr3_nt: TGTGCCTGGGGACTAATCTACGAGCAGTACTTC; cdr3_aa: CAWGLIYEQYF
j_call: TRBJ2-2; v_call: TRBV6-5; d_call: -; clone_size: -; cdr3_nt: TGTGCCAGCAGGACAACCAAGGTCGGGGAGCTGTTTTTT; cdr3_aa: CASRTTKVGELFF
j_call: TRBJ2-2; v_call: TRBV7-9; d_call: -; clone_size: -; cdr3_nt: TGTGCCAGCATGCTGGACAGCGAGAACACCGGGGAGCTGTTTTTT; cdr3_aa: CASMLDSENTGELFF